This T cell receptor beta chain stems from a study of CD8 T cells in Susac syndrome (dated by TCRdb to between 2018 and 2021). For the wider study: Repertoire sequencing was used to test whether CD8+ T cell activation and differentiation in Susac syndrome was antigen driven. The paper's findings and limits, for the study overall: The number of individuals in the TCR sequencing and HLA analysis was recognized as being relatively small.

RNA was extracted with the RNeasy kit and roughly 0.5 to 1 ug was reverse transcribed using random hexamers. TCR beta CDR3 regions were amplified with the immunoSEQ multiplex PCR assay covering 54 Vbeta and 13 Jbeta segments. PCR amplification bias was corrected using a synthetic template baseline for primer optimization and computational correction. From the authors' description of their analysis: Reads were assigned to V, D and J genes according to IMGT and analyzed in immunoSEQ Analyzer, with only productive sequences retained. To calculate clonality, Shannon entropy was normalized by log2 of the number of productive unique sequences and then subtracted from one. For each patient and control, public and private clones were evaluated among the 100 most prevalent clones. Clones were defined as Susac-specific when absent from the healthy and MS cohorts, from approximately 1,100 published viral clones and from other ImmuneACCESS disease sequences. TCRdb took the public reads, trimmed them with fastp at Q25, ran MiXCR for clone calling and kept in-frame beta chains. Entries are consolidated by CDR3 protein sequence, retaining the most common genes and DNA. The V and J calls follow TCRdb's processing rather than the paper's. The sample table records around 160,000 distinct CDR3 sequences; 94% of these occur just once. The ten top clones hold 0.08% to 0.095% of the sample.

Concerning this clonotype: Its antigen has not been determined. No quality values exist for individual bases; no much larger clone is one base distant.

The V end loses 7 bases and the J end loses 8 bases, and a stretch of 17 bases separates them. From the germline V gene, CDR1 is SNHLY and CDR2 is FYNNEI. The CDR3 goes from the cysteine to the phenylalanine over 13 residues. The DNA shown is the 39-base CDR3, in frame from base 1. Peripheral blood CD8+ and CD4+ T cells from healthy donors, Susac syndrome patients and multiple sclerosis patients were profiled by high-throughput TCR beta sequencing. The multiple sclerosis controls were treatment-naive patients who had stable or active relapsing-remitting disease and met the revised McDonald criteria. Bulk CD8+ and CD4+ T cells were purified magnetically by negative isolation, whereas CD8+ TEMRA cells were enriched by FACS. Blood was drawn into EDTA tubes, processed within 24 hours, and PBMCs were isolated by density gradient centrifugation. PBMCs destined for TCR sequencing were cryopreserved in liquid nitrogen and later thawed in a 37 °C water bath. The sorted or isolated CD4+, CD8+ and CD8+ TEMRA cells had a purity of 90% or higher.

This TCR was recovered from a human donor with multiple sclerosis. The chain joins TRBV2 to TRBJ1-2; the D region possibly corresponds to TRBD1 (5 bases align). The sequenced material came from CD4+ T cells from PBMCs. The DNA is TGTGCCAGCAACCCTTCCTGGGGGGAGGGCTACACCTTC. This encodes CASNPSWGEGYTF. When the CDR3 is completed using the reference TRBV2 and TRBJ1-2 genes on either side, the full variable domain is EPEVTQTPSHQVTQMGQEVILRCVPISNHLYFYWYRQILGQKVEFLVSFYNNEISEKSEIFDDQFSVERPDGSNFTLKIRSTKLEDSAMYFCASNPSWGEGYTFGSGTRLTVV.